These 24 T cell receptor beta chains share one sample of origin, sequenced in a study of T-cell memory formation after mild COVID-19. TCRdb ran MiXCR on the 5' RACE reads and lists one entry per CDR3 protein. The sample records some 62,000 distinct CDR3 sequences, about a tenth being singletons. Sequenced sample: PBMCs or a T cell subset sorted from them (not recorded which). These TCRs come from a man between 18 and 35 years old who had mild COVID-19 (a few samples of this study predate the infection). Cell type and time point are not known.

A few counts support this clonotype. The chain joins TRBV20-1 to TRBJ1-5; 7 nucleotides line up with TRBD1. V lost 6 bases to trimming and J lost 1 base; unmatched junction nucleotides: 6. This CDR3 spans 14 amino acids. Germline V lookup: CDR1 DFQATT, CDR2 SNEGSKA (reference sequence). Here the CDR3 DNA reads TGCAGTGCCTCACAGGGGTTGAGCAATCAGCCCCAGCATTTT. Translating it yields CSASQGLSNQPQHF.

This clonotype was found once. This chain uses TRBV5-4 with TRBJ1-1; D gene unclear. V lost 4 bases, J lost 1 base, and 8 bases lay in between. The CDR3 totals 13 residues. The germline V gene encodes CDR1 SGHNT and CDR2 YYREEE (reference sequence). The CDR3 loop reads CASSIDKNTEAFF. Written as DNA, the CDR3 is TGTGCCAGCAGCATCGACAAGAACACTGAAGCTTTCTTT.

This clonotype was picked up a small number of times. The chain carries TRBV12-3 or TRBV12-4 and TRBJ2-1; D could derive from TRBD1 or TRBD2 (5 bases each). The V gene lost 7 bases and the J gene lost 1 base, with 14 bases spanning the gap. This CDR3 is built from 15 residues. In DNA, the CDR3 is TGTGCCAGCACCTTGGGACGGCGGTCCTACAATGAGCAGTTCTTC. Encoded protein: CASTLGRRSYNEQFF.

This clonotype was recorded once. This rearrangement joins TRBV20-1 to TRBJ1-6, with TRBD1 as a possible D gene (5 bases). The CDR3 sequence is 17 residues long. CDR1 and CDR2 from the germline V gene are DFQATT and SNEGSKA (reference sequence). Trimming took 0 bases from V and 4 from J, leaving 16 bases between them. In DNA, the CDR3 is TGCAGTGCTAGAGATAAGGGACGTCCGCCATATAATTCACCCCTCCACTTT. Translating gives CSARDKGRPPYNSPLHF.

The V call is TRBV2, the J call TRBJ1-1; D remains ambiguous. The CDR3 length is 12 residues. Between the trimmed V and J ends, which lost 8 bases and 4 bases, there was a span of 11 bases. Per the germline V gene, CDR1 is SNHLY and CDR2 is FYNNEI. DNA for the CDR3: TGTGCCAGCCGATACGGGATCACTGAAGCTTTCTTT. Translation gives CASRYGITEAFF.

The genes are TRBV15 and TRBJ1-2; D not certain. The germline CDR1 and CDR2 sequences are LNHNV and YYDKDF (reference sequence). The CDR3 contains 14 residues. Trimming pared 0 bases from V and 4 bases from J, leaving 9 bases between. CDR3 DNA sequence: TGTGCCACCAGCAGAGATATGGCAGCCTATGGCTACACCTTC. Translated: CATSRDMAAYGYTF.

This clonotype has just a few counts. Here the CDR3 DNA reads TGTGCCAGCAGTTCCCGATTGGGGGGGAACACTGAAGCTTTCTTT. It yields the protein CASSSRLGGNTEAFF. The chain uses TRBV12-3 or TRBV12-4 and TRBJ1-1, with D perhaps matching TRBD1 (5 bases). The CDR3 length is 15 residues. V lost 4 bases to trimming and J lost 1 base, with 13 bases between them.

The CDR3 DNA follows: TGCAGTGCTAGAGATGTGGGGGGACAAGAGACCCAGTACTTC. It encodes CSARDVGGQETQYF. This sequence joins TRBV20-1 and TRBJ2-5; perhaps TRBD2 as D (6 bases). CDR3 length: 14 amino acids. Trimming took 0 bases from V and 2 from J, leaving 10 bases between them. Germline V gene data show CDR1 as DFQATT and CDR2 as SNEGSKA (reference sequence).

The chain links TRBV7-9 to TRBJ2-3; TRBD2 might be the D (6 bases). Per germline, CDR1 SEHNR and CDR2 FQNEAQ (reference sequence). The CDR3 is 15 amino acids. Trimming removed 5 bases at V and 1 base at J, with 13 bases between. The CDR3 region has the DNA TGTGCCAGCAGCCCAAGCGGGTTGCGCACAGATACGCAGTATTTT. This translates into CASSPSGLRTDTQYF.

The rearrangement uses TRBV20-1 and TRBJ2-7, with no clear D. The CDR3 loop spans 11 amino acids. Per germline, CDR1 DFQATT and CDR2 SNEGSKA (reference sequence). V was cut by 2 bases and J by 4 bases, with 6 bases left in between. Here the CDR3 DNA reads TGCAGTGCTAGAAACGGTTACGAGCAGTACGTC. It specifies CSARNGYEQYV.

This clonotype has just a few counts. The chain joins TRBV7-3 to TRBJ1-1; TRBD1 matches at 8 bases. The CDR3 is made up of 13 amino acids. Germline V lookup: CDR1 SGHTA, CDR2 FQGTGA. Trimming removed 5 bases from V and 10 bases from J; junction bases left unmatched: 9. The chain's CDR3 is CASSRSDRGRAFF. The DNA for the CDR3 is TGTGCCAGCAGCCGATCCGACAGGGGAAGAGCTTTCTTT.

V is TRBV7-2 and J is TRBJ1-6; TRBD1 aligns across 9 bases. Germline-derived CDR1 and CDR2 are SGHTA and FQGNSA. The V gene end was trimmed by 4 bases and the J gene end by 8 bases; junction bases not matched to a gene: 6. This CDR3 region has 15 residues. CDR3 nucleotides: TGTGCCAGCAGCTCGTACAGGGGGCGCGATTCACCCCTCCACTTT. Amino acid sequence: CASSSYRGRDSPLHF.

Ten or more counts support this clonotype. The chain combines TRBV5-1 with TRBJ2-5, with TRBD1 as a possible D gene (5 bases). Germline V lookup: CDR1 SGHRS, CDR2 YFSETQ. The ends were cut back, 4 bases at V and 0 bases at J, with 10 bases in the middle. This CDR3 region has 14 residues. CDR3 coding DNA: TGCGCCAGCAGCATATCAGGGTACCAAGAGACCCAGTACTTC. This gives the protein CASSISGYQETQYF. The variable domain in full, completed from reference TRBV5-1 and TRBJ2-5, reads KAGVTQTPRYLIKTRGQQVTLSCSPISGHRSVSWYQQTPGQGLQFLFEYFSETQRNKGNFPGRFSGRQFSNSRSEMNVSTLELGDSALYLCASSISGYQETQYFGPGTRLLVL.

There are a few counts of this clonotype. This chain joins TRBV9 and TRBJ2-6; D may be TRBD2 (7 bases). Trimming removed 2 bases at V and 4 bases at J, with 10 bases between. This CDR3 region has 15 residues. Germline CDR1 is SGDLS and CDR2 is YYNGEE. This CDR3 reads CASSVGGQGANVLTF. CDR3 nucleotide sequence: TGTGCCAGCAGCGTCGGGGGGCAAGGGGCCAACGTCCTGACTTTC.

The chain combines TRBV20-1 with TRBJ2-3, with 10 bases identical to TRBD2. CDR3 size: 17 residues. Losses at the gene ends were 3 bases for V and 2 bases for J; bases not matched to a gene: 11. Germline CDR1 DFQATT, CDR2 SNEGSKA (reference sequence). The CDR3 DNA follows: TGCAGTGCTAGTGTGCCCGGGCTAGCGGGGGTCACAGATACGCAGTATTTT. Amino acids: CSASVPGLAGVTDTQYF.

This clonotype was observed many times. The chain combines TRBV20-1 with TRBJ2-7; 13 bases align to TRBD2. Trimming removed 0 bases from V and 6 bases from J; junction bases left unmatched: 5. The CDR3 has 15 amino acids. Germline values: CDR1 DFQATT, CDR2 SNEGSKA (reference sequence). The CDR3 is CSARDQLAGGREQYV. Here the CDR3 DNA reads TGCAGTGCTAGAGATCAACTAGCGGGGGGGCGCGAGCAGTACGTC.

This clonotype was seen many times. The chain is built from TRBV7-2 and TRBJ2-1; the match to TRBD2 covers 8 bases. The CDR3 has 15 amino acids. Germline values: CDR1 SGHTA, CDR2 FQGNSA. Trimming took 2 bases from V and 2 from J; bases not matched to a gene: 2. The chain's CDR3 is CASSLNSGAYNEQFF. The CDR3 nucleotides read TGTGCCAGCAGCTTAAATAGCGGGGCCTACAATGAGCAGTTCTTC.

This chain links TRBV7-2 with TRBJ2-7; D is perhaps TRBD1 or TRBD2 (5 bases each). Trimming cost V 3 bases and J 2 bases, with 14 bases left between them. The CDR3 is 15 amino acids. Germline V gene sequence: CDR1 SGHTA, CDR2 FQGNSA. The CDR3: CASSFSTGPPYEQYV. The DNA for the CDR3 is TGTGCCAGCAGCTTTTCAACGGGACCACCCTACGAGCAGTACGTC.

The chain employs TRBV6-2 or TRBV6-3 and TRBJ2-7; 7 bases match TRBD1. The germline gives CDR1 MNHEY, CDR2 SVGEGT. The V gene end was trimmed by 2 bases and the J gene end by 2 bases; junction bases not matched to a gene: 9. This CDR3 comprises 16 residues. The CDR3 loop reads CASSYATLGQTYEQYV. CDR3 nucleotides: TGTGCCAGCAGTTACGCGACCCTGGGACAGACCTACGAGCAGTACGTC.

This chain joins TRBV12-3 or TRBV12-4 and TRBJ2-4; D possibly corresponds to TRBD1 (5 bases). The CDR3 loop spans 13 amino acids. Trimming removed 1 base at V and 8 bases at J, with 9 bases between. The CDR3 here is CASSLVRGDIQYF. CDR3 bases: TGTGCCAGCAGTTTAGTTAGGGGCGACATTCAGTACTTC.

This clonotype was detected a few times. The chain uses TRBV7-6 and TRBJ1-1, with TRBD1 as a possible D gene (6 bases). The CDR3 has 14 amino acids. V lost 1 base, J lost 4 bases, and 10 bases lay in between. CDR1 is SGHVS, CDR2 FNYEAQ, per germline. This CDR3 is CASSLGGPGTEAFF. The CDR3 DNA reads TGTGCCAGCAGCTTAGGGGGGCCGGGCACTGAAGCTTTCTTT.

This clonotype occurred a few times. V is TRBV5-1 and J is TRBJ2-1, with TRBD2 matching over 8 bases. V lost 4 bases and J lost 10; bases outside the gene matches: 7. CDR3 length equals 13 residues. Germline CDR1 and CDR2: SGHRS and YFSETQ. CDR3: CASSPGPSGEQFF. The CDR3 DNA follows: TGCGCCAGCAGCCCTGGCCCTAGCGGGGAGCAGTTCTTC.

This clonotype has a handful of counts. J is TRBJ2-3 and V is TRBV7-2; the match to TRBD1 covers 10 bases. This CDR3 spans 15 amino acids. Germline CDR1 is SGHTA and CDR2 is FQGNSA. The V gene end was trimmed by 5 bases and the J gene end by 8 bases; junction bases not matched to a gene: 10. The DNA for the CDR3 is TGTGCCAGCAGCCCTTGGGACAGGGGATTTGGTACGCAGTATTTT. Translated, it gives CASSPWDRGFGTQYF. Full variable domain (remainder filled in from reference TRBV7-2 and TRBJ2-3): GAGVSQSPSNKVTEKGKDVELRCDPISGHTALYWYRQSLGQGLEFLIYFQGNSAPDKSGLPSDRFSAERTGGSVSTLTIQRTQQEDSAVYLCASSPWDRGFGTQYFGPGTRLTVL.

The chain has TRBV4-1 and TRBJ2-7, with 9 bases matching TRBD1. CDR1 and CDR2 (germline): MGHRA, YSYEKL. V lost 0 bases to trimming and J lost 6 bases; unmatched junction nucleotides: 9. The length of the CDR3 is 16 residues. This chain's CDR3 is CASSQDGRGQGGEQYF. For the CDR3, the DNA is TGCGCCAGCAGCCAAGATGGACGGGGACAGGGAGGCGAGCAGTACTTC.